The 2 T cell receptor beta chains listed next were all sequenced from one sample in a study of blood T cell repertoires in COVID-19. The protocol was immunoSEQ multiplex PCR, while the TCRdb copy is restricted to in-frame clones and leaves out a portion. The table has about 300,000 clones, 87% seen once. The specimen sequenced was PBMCs or T cells enriched from blood (not recorded which). These receptors all come from a woman aged 30 to 39 who had recovered from COVID-19.

The chain is built from TRBV19 and TRBJ1-2; 12 bases agree with TRBD1. Germline V gives CDR1 LNHDA, CDR2 SQIVND (reference sequence). Trimming cost V 7 bases and J 8 bases; bases outside gene matches: 11. This CDR3 comprises 15 residues. Written as DNA, the CDR3 is TGTGCCAGTACCCAATCCGGGACAGGGGGCCGGGGCTACACCTTC. Protein sequence: CASTQSGTGGRGYTF.

V and J are TRBV5-1 and TRBJ2-1; 7 nucleotides agree with TRBD1. CDR3 length: 13 residues. J lost 10 bases, V lost 4 bases, and 8 bases had no gene match. Looked up from germline, CDR1 is SGHRS and CDR2 is YFSETQ. The CDR3: CASSLTGQGEQFF. CDR3 sequence (DNA): TGCGCCAGCAGCCTGACAGGGCAAGGGGAGCAGTTCTTC.